This TCR beta chain was captured in a study of blood T cell repertoires in COVID-19 (dated by TCRdb to 2018 to 2020). Study-wide context: Samples from collaborators originated in the United States, Italy and Spain and spanned both the acute and convalescent phases of COVID-19. The prospective study material was composed of cDNA or gDNA derived from T cells, B-cell-depleted T cells, or PBMCs. The sample metadata nearly always contained a de-identified subject ID, COVID-19 status, age in years and sex. The dataset comprised deeply sampled blood TCRbeta repertoires from subjects exposed to, actively infected with, or recovered from COVID-19. HLA class I and class II types, where available, came from metadata supplied by the sample provider rather than from assay-based typing. The repertoires were released in a freely available public database meant as a resource for research on the immune response to SARS-CoV-2. The samples were drawn from the first 160 participants of the ongoing ImmuneRACE study and from 950 to 1,500 subjects provided by 6 global collaborators. Beyond this particular receptor, the publication reports: The quantity of clinical and demographic metadata differed by source and by participant and was supplied without curation.

TCRbeta CDR3 regions were amplified from genomic DNA by means of the immunoSEQ Assay, a bias-controlled multiplex PCR. Per the source publication's procedure: The number of nucleated cells in each sample was estimated by amplification of reference gene primers within the assay. To quantify the absolute abundance of each unique TCRbeta CDR3 rearrangement, sequence reads were collapsed and filtered. Productive Simpson clonality was computed per sample as the square root of Simpson's diversity index over productive rearrangements. Entries here come from immuneACCESS through TCRdb and include only in-frame sequences with V and J called. Some clones fail to appear in such tables; in the studies checked, an unresolved V gene covers under half of the shortfall, and the cause of the remainder is unknown. That table supplies the V and J calls and clone size; D and trimming were determined from the DNA. This sample has fewer than 400,000 clones in its table, and about 87% of those were observed once. The top ten clonotypes cover over 2.5% of the sample.

Comments on this clone: Which antigen it targets is not known. One base away there is no much larger clone; base qualities are not given.

Each collaborating institution followed its own protocols to collect whole blood in K2EDTA tubes. For TCRbeta analysis, collaborators shipped samples in one of three forms: frozen whole blood, isolated PBMCs, or DNA extracted from either of those sample types. The source material was peripheral blood. The sequence was collected from a human donor in a cohort sampled during active COVID-19.

The CDR3 reads CAWNAGQGRETQYF. The DNA reads as follows: TGTGCCTGGAACGCCGGACAGGGGCGAGAGACCCAGTACTTC. The sequence is built from TRBV30 and TRBJ2-5, with TRBD1 matching 9 junction bases. The CDR3 sequence holds 14 residues, the cysteine and phenylalanine included. Of all the DNA, just the CDR3 is kept, 42 bases in frame from base 1. The germline V gene (reference sequence) yields GTSNPN for CDR1 and SVGIG for CDR2. Relative to germline, V is missing 4 bases and J is missing 4 bases, with 7 bases of the junction outside any gene match.